This T cell receptor (beta chain) was identified in a study of radiation and T cells in renal cell carcinoma. Deletions cut 0 bases from V and 4 bases from J, with 13 bases between. This CDR3 comprises 15 residues. Germline CDR1 reads SGHTS; CDR2 reads YDEGEE. The time point was: blood 4 weeks post-SBRT, at nephrectomy. Stated treatment: 15 Gy SBRT to primary tumor, nephrectomy 4 weeks later. Generated by immunoSEQ multiplex PCR, the TCRdb table keeps only in-frame clones and is missing some. The sample records around 180,000 clones, 88% being singletons. The sequence came from a woman aged 50 to 60 with renal cell carcinoma. Sequences were derived from blood, sampled from a patient whose treatment included radiotherapy and nephrectomy. V is TRBV5-8 and J is TRBJ1-2; maybe TRBD1 (6 bases). The CDR3 spells CASSLEGGVGYGYTF. CDR3 nucleotides: TGTGCCAGCAGCTTGGAGGGGGGCGTAGGCTATGGCTACACCTTC.